This T cell receptor beta chain was identified during a study of T cells after yellow fever vaccination. TCR cDNA was made by 5'RACE template switching, adding a universal primer site and UMIs. TCRdb analysed the 5' RACE reads with MiXCR anew, one entry per CDR3 protein. The sample includes some 300,000 distinct CDR3 sequences, 7.5% to 9% of them seen just once. This clonotype has ten or more counts. Its antigen is not identified. Notes on the study in general: The presence of abundant clonotypes contaminating from the bulk population was possible in FACS-sorted repertoires. The booster saw the reappearance of most primary-vaccination clones (roughly 96% CD4, 80% to 90% CD8).

The clonotype originates from a man aged 18 to 35 who received the YFV17D yellow fever vaccine. The sample here was CD4+ T cells sorted from PBMCs, taken 5 days after the yellow fever booster vaccination.

This CDR3 reads CATRLAGPTGELFF. The CDR3 region has the DNA TGTGCCACTCGACTAGCGGGGCCCACCGGGGAGCTGTTTTTT. This chain links TRBV10-3 with TRBJ2-2; 11 bases are a match to TRBD2. After removal of 10 bases from V and 4 bases from J, the junction contained 5 bases not matched to a gene. This CDR3 is built from 14 residues. Germline CDR1 is ENHRY and CDR2 is SYGVKD.